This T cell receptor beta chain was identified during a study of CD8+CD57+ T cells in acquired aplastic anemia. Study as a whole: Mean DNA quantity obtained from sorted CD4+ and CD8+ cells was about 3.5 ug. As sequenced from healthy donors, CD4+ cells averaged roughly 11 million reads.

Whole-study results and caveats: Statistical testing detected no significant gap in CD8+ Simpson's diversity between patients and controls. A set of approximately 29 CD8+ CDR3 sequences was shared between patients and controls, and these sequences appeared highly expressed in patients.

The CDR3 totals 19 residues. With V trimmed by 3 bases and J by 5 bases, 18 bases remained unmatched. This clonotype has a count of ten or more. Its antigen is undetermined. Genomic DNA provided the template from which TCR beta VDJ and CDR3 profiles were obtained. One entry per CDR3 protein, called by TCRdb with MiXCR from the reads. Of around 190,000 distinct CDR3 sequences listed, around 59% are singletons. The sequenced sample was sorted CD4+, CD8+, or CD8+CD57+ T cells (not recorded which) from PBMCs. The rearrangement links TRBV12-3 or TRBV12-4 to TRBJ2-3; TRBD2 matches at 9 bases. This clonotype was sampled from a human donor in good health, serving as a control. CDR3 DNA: TGTGCCAGCAGTTTGGCTCTAGGGAGGAGCGGGGGGCGAGGAGATACGCAGTATTTT. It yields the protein CASSLALGRSGGRGDTQYF.